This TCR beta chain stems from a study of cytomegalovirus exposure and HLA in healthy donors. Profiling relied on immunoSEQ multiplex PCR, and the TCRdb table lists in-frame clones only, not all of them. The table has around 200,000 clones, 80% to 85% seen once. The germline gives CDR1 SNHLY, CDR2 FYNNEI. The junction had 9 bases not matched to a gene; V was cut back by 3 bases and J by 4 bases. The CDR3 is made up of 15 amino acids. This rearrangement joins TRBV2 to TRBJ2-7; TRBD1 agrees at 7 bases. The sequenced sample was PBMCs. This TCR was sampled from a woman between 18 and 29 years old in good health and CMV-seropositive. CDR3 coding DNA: TGTGCCAGCAGTGACGAAGCAGGGGGAACTTACGAGCAGTACTTC. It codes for CASSDEAGGTYEQYF.